This T cell receptor beta chain was observed in a study of beta chain features in type 1 diabetes. Study-wide context: When patients were set against healthy donors, age, gender and cell yields were similar.

Note on this clone: Its specificity is not known.

In total, each donor contributed a single heparinised blood draw that averaged around 110 mL. Expressed TCRB transcripts were sequenced after all isolated RNA was converted to cDNA. Only in-frame clones appear in the TCRdb table, and some are missing; sequencing was by immunoSEQ multiplex PCR. The sample shows 350,000 to 450,000 clones, around 12% of them seen only once. V was pared by 4 bases and J by 2 bases, with 9 bases of the junction left unmatched. There are 15 residues in the CDR3. Germline V CDR1 and CDR2: SQVTM, ANQGSEA. Study observations and caveats: Patients with type 1 diabetes showed fewer VDJ junction insertions and more deletions. Shorter TCRB CDR3s, moderately but significantly so, marked every one of the four CD4+ subsets in Type 1 diabetes patients. For cells with high TCR expression, cDNA sequencing could yield over-representation.

This sequence joins TRBV29-1 and TRBJ2-7, with 9 bases lining up with TRBD1. This TCR derives from a woman between 18 and 29 years old with type 1 diabetes. Specimen: naive CD4+ T cells from blood. This chain's CDR3 is CSVALRTGDPYEQYF. The CDR3 DNA follows: TGCAGCGTTGCCCTTCGGACAGGGGATCCCTACGAGCAGTACTTC.